The entry that follows covers one T cell receptor (beta chain) sequence. This sample is drawn from a study of blood T cell repertoires in COVID-19. This CDR3 has 17 amino acids. CDR1 is LNHNV and CDR2 is YYDKDF in the germline V gene (reference sequence). Trimming took 1 base from V and 9 from J; bases not matched to a gene: 10. The protocol was immunoSEQ multiplex PCR, while the TCRdb copy is restricted to in-frame clones and leaves out a portion. This table holds some 200,000 clones, roughly four fifths found once. This chain links TRBV15 with TRBJ2-1; 12 bases are a match to TRBD2. Specimen: PBMCs or T cells enriched from blood (not recorded which). The source of this sequence is a man aged 35-49 years who had recovered from COVID-19. Here the CDR3 reads CATSRGTPTSGRGEQFF. The CDR3 bases are TGTGCCACCAGCAGAGGTACCCCGACTAGCGGGAGAGGTGAGCAGTTCTTC.